The 20 T cell receptor beta chains reported below all come from one sample, sequenced in a study of radiotherapy plus CTLA-4 blockade in lung cancer. Profiling relied on immunoSEQ multiplex PCR, and the TCRdb table lists in-frame clones only, not all of them. The profile covers tens of thousands of clones, with 75% to 80% appearing a single time and around 22% taken by the ten largest. Sequenced material: peripheral blood, taken from a patient treated with radiotherapy plus ipilimumab. The receptors here all came from a human donor with non-small cell lung cancer that progressed on radiotherapy plus ipilimumab.

The chain is built from TRBV19 and TRBJ2-3, with D perhaps matching TRBD1 (5 bases). V lost 0 bases to trimming and J lost 4 bases, with 5 bases between them. The CDR3 contains 13 residues. Germline-derived CDR1 and CDR2 are LNHDA and SQIVND (reference sequence). For the CDR3, the DNA is TGTGCCAGTAGTATAGACAGGGCAGATACGCAGTATTTT. Its protein is CASSIDRADTQYF.

V usage is TRBV2 and J usage is TRBJ2-1; 11 positions match TRBD2. This CDR3 is built from 16 residues. Germline CDR1 SNHLY, CDR2 FYNNEI. The junction had 9 bases not matched to a gene; V was cut back by 6 bases and J by 5 bases. This CDR3 is CASRASGGFVDNEQFF. The CDR3 bases are TGTGCCAGCAGAGCTAGCGGGGGGTTCGTGGACAATGAGCAGTTCTTC.

The rearrangement uses TRBV9 and TRBJ2-7, with D unclear. V lost 0 bases to trimming and J lost 1 base, with 11 bases between them. The germline CDR1 and CDR2 sequences are SGDLS and YYNGEE. CDR3 size: 15 residues. CDR3 coding DNA: TGTGCCAGCAGCGTAGCTGTCGAGGCATCCTACGAGCAGTACTTC. It translates to CASSVAVEASYEQYF.

The chain has TRBV5-4 and TRBJ1-1; 8 nucleotides agree with TRBD1. Germline assignment: CDR1 SGHNT and CDR2 YYREEE (reference sequence). This CDR3 is 17 amino acids long. The V gene end was trimmed by 0 bases and the J gene end by 4 bases; junction bases not matched to a gene: 11. The CDR3 bases are TGTGCCAGCAGCTTGGCCCCCCCGGACAGGGTGAGCACTGAAGCTTTCTTT. Its translation is CASSLAPPDRVSTEAFF.

The V gene is TRBV14, the J gene TRBJ1-1; TRBD1 is a possible D gene (5 bases). Germline loops: CDR1 SGHDN, CDR2 FVKESK. V shed 1 base and J shed 7 bases, with 10 bases lying between them. The CDR3 length is 13 residues. CDR3 region: CASSQVPGLEAFF. The CDR3, as DNA: TGTGCCAGCAGCCAAGTCCCGGGACTTGAAGCTTTCTTT. The entire variable domain, with the rest obtained from reference TRBV14 and TRBJ1-1, is as follows: EAGVTQFPSHSVIEKGQTVTLRCDPISGHDNLYWYRRVMGKEIKFLLHFVKESKQDESGMPNNRFLAERTGGTYSTLKVQPAELEDSGVYFCASSQVPGLEAFFGQGTRLTVV.

The J gene is TRBJ1-4, the V gene TRBV5-4; TRBD1 matches at 8 bases. Trimming at V came to 4 bases and at J to 8 bases, leaving 7 bases not matched to a gene. Germline lookup yields CDR1 SGHNT and CDR2 YYREEE (reference sequence). The CDR3 loop spans 14 amino acids. The chain's CDR3 is CASSRGQALEKLFF. For the CDR3, the DNA is TGTGCCAGCAGCCGGGGACAGGCTCTGGAAAAACTGTTTTTT.

The chain combines TRBV6-5 with TRBJ1-2; maybe TRBD1 (5 bases). The CDR3 is 13 amino acids. V shed 5 bases and J shed 6 bases, with 13 bases lying between them. Per the germline V gene, CDR1 is MNHEY and CDR2 is SVGAGI. CDR3 amino acids: CASSPTGVDGYTF. The CDR3 region has the DNA TGTGCCAGCAGTCCTACAGGAGTCGATGGCTACACCTTC.

This chain joins TRBV4-2 and TRBJ1-6; D not resolved. The CDR3 runs 19 residues. Germline loops: CDR1 LGHNA, CDR2 YNFKEQ. V was cut by 1 base and J by 4 bases, with 20 bases left in between. CDR3 protein: CASSQGGGLWQEYNSPLHF. CDR3 nucleotides: TGTGCCAGCAGCCAAGGTGGTGGTTTATGGCAGGAATATAATTCACCCCTCCACTTT.

Notes on this clone: Other DNA sequences within the sample encode an identical CDR3. V is TRBV18 and J is TRBJ1-3; TRBD1 is a possible D gene (5 bases). Germline V lookup: CDR1 KGHSH, CDR2 LQKENI. The CDR3 spans 17 residues. V lost 3 bases, J lost 4 bases, and 19 bases lay in between. CDR3 loop: CASSPEPWGVSGNTIYF. The DNA of the CDR3 is TGTGCCAGCTCACCGGAACCGTGGGGGGTGTCCGGAAACACCATATATTTT. The full variable domain, completed using reference TRBV18 and TRBJ1-3, is NAGVMQNPRHLVRRRGQEARLRCSPMKGHSHVYWYRQLPEEGLKFMVYLQKENIIDESGMPKERFSAEFPKEGPSILRIQQVVRGDSAAYFCASSPEPWGVSGNTIYFGEGSWLTVV.

This chain links TRBV6-6 with TRBJ2-1, with D tentatively TRBD2 (5 bases). The germline CDR1 and CDR2 sequences are MNHNY and SVGAGI (reference sequence). V lost 8 bases, J lost 0 bases, and 11 bases lay in between. The CDR3 length is 14 residues. The CDR3 here is CASQRSSSYNEQFF. CDR3 DNA sequence: TGTGCCAGCCAGCGGTCTTCCTCCTACAATGAGCAGTTCTTC.

CDR3 amino acids: CASSIDPWSSYNEQFF. CDR3 nucleotides: TGTGCCAGTAGTATAGATCCGTGGAGCTCCTACAATGAGCAGTTCTTC. The chain joins TRBV19 to TRBJ2-1; no firm D call. V lost 0 bases and J lost 0, with 9 bases in between. Germline V gives CDR1 LNHDA, CDR2 SQIVND (reference sequence). The CDR3 is made up of 16 amino acids.

The chain carries TRBV6-6 and TRBJ1-5; 8 bases match TRBD1. CDR3 length equals 13 residues. Germline V lookup: CDR1 MNHNY, CDR2 SVGAGI (reference sequence). Trimming cost V 6 bases and J 9 bases; bases outside gene matches: 7. CDR3 in amino acids: CASSPGTGMPQHF. The CDR3 bases are TGTGCCAGCAGCCCAGGGACAGGCATGCCCCAGCATTTT.

This chain connects TRBV25-1 to TRBJ2-7, with D possibly being TRBD1 (6 bases). Trimming removed 3 bases from V and 0 bases from J, with 15 bases in between. The CDR3 consists of 16 residues. Germline V gives CDR1 MGHDK, CDR2 SYGVNS. The CDR3 protein is CASSDTGTPSSYEQYF. The CDR3 nucleotides are TGTGCCAGCAGTGATACCGGGACACCGAGCTCCTACGAGCAGTACTTC.

CDR3 region: CAAQGMNTEAFF. The CDR3 DNA reads TGTGCTGCCCAGGGCATGAACACTGAAGCTTTCTTT. The chain joins TRBV6-6 to TRBJ1-1, with D possibly being TRBD1 (5 bases). Germline CDR1 and CDR2: MNHNY and SVGAGI (reference sequence). CDR3 length: 12 amino acids.

The chain carries TRBV7-8 and TRBJ1-3; TRBD1 matches at 8 bases. The V gene's germline CDR1 is SGHVS and CDR2 FQNEAQ. This CDR3 has 17 residues. J gave up 0 bases and V 4 bases, and 8 bases lay outside the gene matches. Here the CDR3 DNA reads TGTGCCAGCAGCTCCTGGACAGGGCAAAGCTCTGGAAACACCATATATTTT. As protein: CASSSWTGQSSGNTIYF.

The gene calls are TRBV11-2 and TRBJ2-3; no clear D gene. The CDR3 is 13 amino acids. Germline V gene sequence: CDR1 SGHAT, CDR2 FQNNGV. V was cut by 0 bases and J by 5 bases, with 6 bases left in between. Here the CDR3 reads CASSLDQRDTQYF. The CDR3, as DNA: TGTGCCAGCAGCTTAGACCAGCGAGATACGCAGTATTTT.

This rearrangement joins TRBV19 to TRBJ2-1; 14 bases agree with TRBD2. In germline, CDR1 is LNHDA, CDR2 SQIVND (reference sequence). The CDR3 has 18 amino acids. The ends lost 0 bases at V and 6 bases at J; junction bases unmatched: 7. The CDR3 reads CASSIDRGLAGVVNEQFF. CDR3 DNA: TGTGCCAGTAGTATAGATAGGGGACTAGCGGGGGTTGTCAATGAGCAGTTCTTC.

This sequence joins TRBV6-1 and TRBJ2-1; 8 nucleotides match TRBD2. The V segment lost 7 bases and the J segment 7 bases; nucleotides outside the gene matches: 3. The CDR3 contains 12 residues. Per the germline V gene, CDR1 is MNHNS and CDR2 is SASEGT. The CDR3 DNA follows: TGTGCCAGCACCCCGGGGGGGAATGAGCAGTTCTTC. Translating gives CASTPGGNEQFF.

In this sample, this clone turned up a few times. Here the CDR3 reads CARLGDRYFFMNTEAFF. As DNA, the CDR3 is TGTGCCAGGCTTGGGGACAGGTACTTTTTCATGAACACTGAAGCTTTCTTT. The chain couples TRBV2 to TRBJ1-1; 8 positions match TRBD1. Germline V gene lookup returns CDR1 SNHLY and CDR2 FYNNEI. This CDR3 contains 17 residues. The trim removed 9 bases at V and 0 bases at J, leaving 15 bases unmatched.

The gene calls are TRBV5-1 and TRBJ1-2; D not certain. Trimming cost V 0 bases and J 8 bases, with 8 bases left between them. Germline V CDR1 and CDR2: SGHRS, YFSETQ. The CDR3 is made up of 12 amino acids. CDR3 region: CASSLEGSGYTF. Here the CDR3 DNA reads TGCGCCAGCAGCTTGGAAGGGAGCGGCTACACCTTC.